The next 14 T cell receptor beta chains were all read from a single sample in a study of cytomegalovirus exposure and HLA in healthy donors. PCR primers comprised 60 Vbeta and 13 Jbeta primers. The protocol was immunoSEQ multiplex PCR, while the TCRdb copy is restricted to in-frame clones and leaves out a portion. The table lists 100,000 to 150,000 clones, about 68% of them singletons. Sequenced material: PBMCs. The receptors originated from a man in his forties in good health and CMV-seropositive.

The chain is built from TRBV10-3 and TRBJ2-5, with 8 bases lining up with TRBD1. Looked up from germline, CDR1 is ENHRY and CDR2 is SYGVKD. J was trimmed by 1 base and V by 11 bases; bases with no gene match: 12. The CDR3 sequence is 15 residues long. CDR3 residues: CAASRGRGLQETQYF. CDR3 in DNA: TGTGCCGCTTCTCGGGGCAGGGGGCTCCAAGAGACCCAGTACTTC.

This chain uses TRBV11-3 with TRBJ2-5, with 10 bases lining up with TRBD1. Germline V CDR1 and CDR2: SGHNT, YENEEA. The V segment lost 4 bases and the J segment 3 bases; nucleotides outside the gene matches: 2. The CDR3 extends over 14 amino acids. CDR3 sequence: CASSSGTGEETQYF. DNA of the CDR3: TGTGCCAGCAGCTCAGGGACAGGGGAAGAGACCCAGTACTTC.

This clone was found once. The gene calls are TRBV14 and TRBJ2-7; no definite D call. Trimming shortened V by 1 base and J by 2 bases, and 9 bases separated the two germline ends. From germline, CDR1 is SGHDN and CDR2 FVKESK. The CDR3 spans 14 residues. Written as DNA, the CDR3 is TGTGCCAGCAGCCAAGTCGGCAGGCCCTACGAGCAGTACTTC. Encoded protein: CASSQVGRPYEQYF.

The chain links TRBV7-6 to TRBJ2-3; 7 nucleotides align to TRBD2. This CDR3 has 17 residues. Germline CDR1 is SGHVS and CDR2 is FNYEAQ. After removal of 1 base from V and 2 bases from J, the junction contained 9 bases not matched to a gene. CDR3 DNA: TGTGCCAGCAGCTTAGGGGTTATGGGGGGGGACACAGATACGCAGTATTTT. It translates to CASSLGVMGGDTDTQYF.

The CDR3 DNA follows: TGTGCCAGCAGTACCGGGACAGGGGCCGGCGAGCAGTACTTC. Protein: CASSTGTGAGEQYF. The V gene is TRBV2, the J gene TRBJ2-7; 10 nucleotides align to TRBD1. J was trimmed by 6 bases and V by 5 bases; bases with no gene match: 7. The germline gives CDR1 SNHLY, CDR2 FYNNEI. The CDR3 is made up of 14 amino acids.

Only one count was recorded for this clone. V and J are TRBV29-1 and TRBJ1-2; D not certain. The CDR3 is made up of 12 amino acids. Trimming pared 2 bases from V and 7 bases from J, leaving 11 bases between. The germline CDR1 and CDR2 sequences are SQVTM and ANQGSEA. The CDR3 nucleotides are TGCAGCGTTGAAACGTCAGGCTTTGGCTACACCTTC. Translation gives CSVETSGFGYTF.

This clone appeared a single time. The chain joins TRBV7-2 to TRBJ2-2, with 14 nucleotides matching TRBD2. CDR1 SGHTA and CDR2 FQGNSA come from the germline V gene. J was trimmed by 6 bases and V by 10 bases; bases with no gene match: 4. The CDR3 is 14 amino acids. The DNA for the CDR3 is TGTGCCAAGGGACTAGCGGGAGAGGCCGGGGAGCTGTTTTTT. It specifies CAKGLAGEAGELFF.

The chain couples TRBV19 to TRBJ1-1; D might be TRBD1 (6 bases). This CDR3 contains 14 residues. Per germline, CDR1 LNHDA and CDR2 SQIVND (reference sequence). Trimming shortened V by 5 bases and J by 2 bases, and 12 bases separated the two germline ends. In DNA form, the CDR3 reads TGTGCCAGTAGTGTACAGGGTTTTAACACTGAAGCTTTCTTT. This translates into CASSVQGFNTEAFF.

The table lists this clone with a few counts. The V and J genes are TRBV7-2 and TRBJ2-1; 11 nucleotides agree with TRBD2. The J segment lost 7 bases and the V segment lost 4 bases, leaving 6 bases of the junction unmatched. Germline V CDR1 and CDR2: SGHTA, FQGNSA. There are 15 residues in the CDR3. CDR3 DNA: TGTGCCAGCAGCTATACTAGCGGGAGTGGTAATGAGCAGTTCTTC. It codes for CASSYTSGSGNEQFF.

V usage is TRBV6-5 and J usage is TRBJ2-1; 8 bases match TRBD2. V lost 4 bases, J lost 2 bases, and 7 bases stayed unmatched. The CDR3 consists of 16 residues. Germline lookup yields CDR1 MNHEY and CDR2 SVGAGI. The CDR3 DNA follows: TGTGCCAGCAGTTCCGCCGGGACTAGGACCTACAATGAGCAGTTCTTC. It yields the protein CASSSAGTRTYNEQFF.

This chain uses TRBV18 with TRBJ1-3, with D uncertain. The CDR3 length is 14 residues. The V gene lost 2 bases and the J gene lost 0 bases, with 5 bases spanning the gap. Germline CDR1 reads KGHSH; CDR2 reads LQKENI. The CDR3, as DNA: TGTGCCAGCTCACCAATAGCCTCTGGAAACACCATATATTTT. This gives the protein CASSPIASGNTIYF. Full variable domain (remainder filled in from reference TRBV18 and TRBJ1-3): NAGVMQNPRHLVRRRGQEARLRCSPMKGHSHVYWYRQLPEEGLKFMVYLQKENIIDESGMPKERFSAEFPKEGPSILRIQQVVRGDSAAYFCASSPIASGNTIYFGEGSWLTVV.

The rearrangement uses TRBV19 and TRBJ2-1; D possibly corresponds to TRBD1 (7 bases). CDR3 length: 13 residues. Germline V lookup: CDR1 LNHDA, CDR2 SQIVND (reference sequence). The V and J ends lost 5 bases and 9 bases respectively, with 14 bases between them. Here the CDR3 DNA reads TGTGCCAGTAGTGCGCGACAGGGAGGTGAGCAGTTCTTC. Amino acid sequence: CASSARQGGEQFF.

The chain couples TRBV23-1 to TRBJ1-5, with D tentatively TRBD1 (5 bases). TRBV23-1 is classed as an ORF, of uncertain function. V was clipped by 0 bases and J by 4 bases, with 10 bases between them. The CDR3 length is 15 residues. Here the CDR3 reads CASSQSAGENQPQHF. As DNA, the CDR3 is TGCGCCAGCAGTCAATCGGCGGGGGAAAATCAGCCCCAGCATTTT.

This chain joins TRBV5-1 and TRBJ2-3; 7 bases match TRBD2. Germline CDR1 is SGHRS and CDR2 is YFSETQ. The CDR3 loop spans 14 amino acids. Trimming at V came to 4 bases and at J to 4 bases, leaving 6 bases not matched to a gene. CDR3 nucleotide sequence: TGCGCCAGCAGCCCCGGACTAGATGCAGATACGCAGTATTTT. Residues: CASSPGLDADTQYF.